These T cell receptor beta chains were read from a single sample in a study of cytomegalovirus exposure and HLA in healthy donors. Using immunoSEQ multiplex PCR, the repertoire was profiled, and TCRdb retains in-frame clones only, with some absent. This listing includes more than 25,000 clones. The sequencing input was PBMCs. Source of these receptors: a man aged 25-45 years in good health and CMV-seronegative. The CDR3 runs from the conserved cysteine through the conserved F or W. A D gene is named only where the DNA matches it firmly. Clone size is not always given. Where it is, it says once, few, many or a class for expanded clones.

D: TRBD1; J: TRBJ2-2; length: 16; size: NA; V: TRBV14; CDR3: CASSLRQGYTGGELFF; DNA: TGTGCCAGCAGCCTGCGACAGGGCTACACCGGCGGGGAGCTGTTTTTT
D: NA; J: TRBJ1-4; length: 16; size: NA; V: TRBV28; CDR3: CASSSPAAGLGEKLFF; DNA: TGTGCCAGCAGTTCCCCCGCGGCAGGGCTGGGTGAAAAACTGTTTTTT
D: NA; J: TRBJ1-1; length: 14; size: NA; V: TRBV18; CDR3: CASSPNLGNTEAFF; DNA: TGTGCCAGCTCACCCAACCTCGGTAACACTGAAGCTTTCTTT
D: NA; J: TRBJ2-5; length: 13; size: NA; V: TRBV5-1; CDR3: CASSLEGEETQYF; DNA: TGCGCCAGCAGCTTGGAGGGGGAGGAGACCCAGTACTTC
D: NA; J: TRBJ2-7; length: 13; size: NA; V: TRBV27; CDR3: CASRMGLQYEQYF; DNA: TGTGCCAGCAGAATGGGACTGCAGTACGAGCAGTACTTC
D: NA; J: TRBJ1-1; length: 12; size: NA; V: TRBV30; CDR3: CAWSRGLPEAFF; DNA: TGTGCCTGGAGTCGCGGGCTACCTGAAGCTTTCTTT
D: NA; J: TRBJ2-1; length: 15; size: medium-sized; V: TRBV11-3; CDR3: CASSPRQGNYNEQFF; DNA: TGTGCCAGCAGCCCTCGCCAGGGAAACTACAATGAGCAGTTCTTC
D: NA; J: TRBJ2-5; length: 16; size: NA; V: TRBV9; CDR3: CASSVDGALSKETQYF; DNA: TGTGCCAGCAGCGTAGATGGGGCGCTATCAAAAGAGACCCAGTACTTC
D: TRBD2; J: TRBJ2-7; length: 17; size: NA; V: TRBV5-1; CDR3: CASSWMLAGGSSYEQYF; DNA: TGCGCCAGCAGCTGGATGCTAGCGGGGGGGTCTTCCTACGAGCAGTACTTC
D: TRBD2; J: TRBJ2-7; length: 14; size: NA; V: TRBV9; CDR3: CASSEGLAGYEQYF; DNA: TGTGCCAGCAGCGAGGGACTAGCGGGATATGAGCAGTACTTC
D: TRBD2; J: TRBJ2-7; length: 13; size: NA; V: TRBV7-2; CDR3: CASSYWGGHEQYF; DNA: TGTGCCAGCAGCTACTGGGGAGGGCACGAGCAGTACTTC
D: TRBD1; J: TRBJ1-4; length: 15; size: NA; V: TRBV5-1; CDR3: CASSLTGGPNEKLFF; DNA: TGCGCCAGCAGCCTAACAGGGGGCCCGAATGAAAAACTGTTTTTT
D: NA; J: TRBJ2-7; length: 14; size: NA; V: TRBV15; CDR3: CATSRDRGTYEQYF; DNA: TGTGCCACCAGCAGAGATCGGGGAACCTACGAGCAGTACTTC
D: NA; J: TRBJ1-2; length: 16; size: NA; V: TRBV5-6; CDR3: CASSWSRDTRPYGYTF; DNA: TGTGCCAGCAGCTGGAGCCGGGACACCAGACCCTATGGCTACACCTTC
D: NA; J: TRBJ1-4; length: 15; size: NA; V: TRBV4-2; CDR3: CASSRPEVQTEKLFF; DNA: TGTGCCAGCAGCCGACCCGAAGTACAGACTGAAAAACTGTTTTTT
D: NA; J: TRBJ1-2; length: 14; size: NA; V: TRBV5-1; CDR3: CASSLEGRDYGYTF; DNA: TGCGCCAGCAGCTTGGAGGGCAGGGACTATGGCTACACCTTC
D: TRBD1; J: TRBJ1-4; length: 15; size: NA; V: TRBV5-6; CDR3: CASSDRRGANEKLFF; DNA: TGTGCCAGCAGCGATCGCAGGGGGGCTAATGAAAAACTGTTTTTT
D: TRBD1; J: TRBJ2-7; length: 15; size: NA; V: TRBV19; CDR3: CASSIAGGFSYEQYF; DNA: TGTGCCAGTAGTATAGCAGGGGGCTTCTCCTACGAGCAGTACTTC
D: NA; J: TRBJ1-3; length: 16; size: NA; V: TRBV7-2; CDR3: CASSPELTDSGNTIYF; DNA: TGTGCCAGCAGCCCCGAATTGACTGACTCTGGAAACACCATATATTTT
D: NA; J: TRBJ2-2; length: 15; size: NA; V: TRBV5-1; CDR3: CASSPTLTSSGELFF; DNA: TGCGCCAGCAGCCCCACGCTTACTTCTTCCGGGGAGCTGTTTTTT
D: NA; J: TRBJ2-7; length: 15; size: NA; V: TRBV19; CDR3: CASSSRGLSSYEQYF; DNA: TGTGCCAGTAGCTCACGGGGATTGAGCTCCTACGAGCAGTACTTC
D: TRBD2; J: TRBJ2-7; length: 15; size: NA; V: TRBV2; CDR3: CASSGGLAGNYEQYF; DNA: TGTGCCAGCAGTGGTGGACTAGCGGGGAACTACGAGCAGTACTTC
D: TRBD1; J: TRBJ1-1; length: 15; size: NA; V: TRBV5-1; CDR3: CASSSLTGGEGEAFF; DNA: TGCGCCAGCAGCTCCCTGACAGGGGGCGAGGGTGAAGCTTTCTTT
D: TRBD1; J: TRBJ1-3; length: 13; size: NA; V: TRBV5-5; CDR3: CATGQGSGNTIYF; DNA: TGTGCCACCGGACAGGGCTCTGGAAACACCATATATTTT
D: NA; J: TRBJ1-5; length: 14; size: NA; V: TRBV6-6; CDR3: CASTQRGGGQPQHF; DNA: TGTGCCAGCACCCAAAGGGGAGGTGGACAGCCCCAGCATTTT
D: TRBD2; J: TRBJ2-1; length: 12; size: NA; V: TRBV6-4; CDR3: CASSHSGTEQFF; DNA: TGTGCCAGCAGTCATAGCGGGACTGAGCAGTTCTTC
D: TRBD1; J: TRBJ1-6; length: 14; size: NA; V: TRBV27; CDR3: CASRQQGARSPLHF; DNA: TGTGCCAGCAGACAACAGGGGGCGCGTTCACCCCTCCACTTT
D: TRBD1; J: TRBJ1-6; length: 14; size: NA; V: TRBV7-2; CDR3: CASSFRQGRSPLHF; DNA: TGTGCCAGCAGCTTCCGACAGGGTCGATCACCCCTCCACTTT
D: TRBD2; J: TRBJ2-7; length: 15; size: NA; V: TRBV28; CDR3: CASSSLAGPVAEQYF; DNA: TGTGCCAGCAGTTCCCTAGCGGGCCCTGTCGCCGAGCAGTACTTC
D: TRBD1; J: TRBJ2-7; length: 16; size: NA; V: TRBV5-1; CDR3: CASSLVGGRGLTSQYF; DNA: TGCGCCAGCAGCTTGGTTGGCGGCAGGGGGCTGACATCTCAGTACTTC
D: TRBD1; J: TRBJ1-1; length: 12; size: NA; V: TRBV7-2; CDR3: CASSLTGAEAFF; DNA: TGTGCCAGCAGCCTAACAGGGGCTGAAGCTTTCTTT
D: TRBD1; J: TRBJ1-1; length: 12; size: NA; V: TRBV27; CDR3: CASIGGPTEAFF; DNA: TGTGCCAGCATAGGGGGCCCGACTGAAGCTTTCTTT
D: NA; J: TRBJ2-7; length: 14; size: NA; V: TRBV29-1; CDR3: CSVTLVTETYEQYF; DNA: TGCAGCGTGACATTAGTGACAGAGACCTACGAGCAGTACTTC
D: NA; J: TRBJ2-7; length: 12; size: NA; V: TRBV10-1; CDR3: CASSQEGCEQYF; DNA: TGCGCCAGCAGTCAGGAGGGATGCGAGCAGTACTTC
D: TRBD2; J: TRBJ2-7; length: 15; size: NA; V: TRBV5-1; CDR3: CASSVTSGRAYEQYF; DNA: TGCGCCAGCAGCGTAACTAGCGGGAGGGCCTACGAGCAGTACTTC
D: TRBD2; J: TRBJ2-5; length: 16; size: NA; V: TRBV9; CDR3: CASSVAPAGGQETQYF; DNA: TGTGCCAGCAGCGTAGCACCAGCGGGGGGGCAAGAGACCCAGTACTTC